The 5 T cell receptor beta chains in this list originate from one sample, sequenced in a study of T-cell memory formation after mild COVID-19. TCRdb independently ran MiXCR on the 5' RACE reads; one entry per CDR3 protein. Here the sample spans 350,000 or so distinct CDR3 sequences, 20% to 25% being singletons. Material for sequencing was PBMCs or a T cell subset sorted from them (not recorded which). The source is an adult woman who had mild COVID-19 (a few samples of this study predate the infection). Cell type and time point are not known.

This clonotype occurred many times. V usage is TRBV7-9 and J usage is TRBJ1-2, with D possibly matching TRBD1 (5 bases). The CDR3 extends over 15 amino acids. Germline V CDR1 and CDR2: SEHNR, FQNEAQ (reference sequence). Trimming pared 7 bases from V and 3 bases from J, leaving 18 bases between. CDR3 bases: TGTGCCAGCACCCTTGGGGGAGGACTTGACTATGGCTACACCTTC. This gives the protein CASTLGGGLDYGYTF.

The V call is TRBV4-1, the J call TRBJ1-1, with D maybe TRBD1 (6 bases). The V gene lost 1 base and the J gene lost 7 bases, with 10 bases spanning the gap. The CDR3 sequence is 13 residues long. Looked up from germline, CDR1 is MGHRA and CDR2 is YSYEKL. The CDR3 bases are TGCGCCAGCAGCCAAGGCACAGGGCTTGAAGCTTTCTTT. This codes for CASSQGTGLEAFF.

The rearrangement uses TRBV19 and TRBJ2-7; 11 positions agree with TRBD2. The junction had 2 bases not matched to a gene; V was cut back by 1 base and J by 0 bases. The CDR3 is made up of 16 amino acids. Germline V CDR1 and CDR2: LNHDA, SQIVND (reference sequence). CDR3 DNA: TGTGCCAGTAGTATAGCCGGGACTAGCGGCTCCTACGAGCAGTACTTC. Encoded protein: CASSIAGTSGSYEQYF.

In this sample, this clonotype turned up a few times. CDR3 nucleotide sequence: TGTGCCAGCAGCGTAGTGGGGGGCGGCTACACCTTC. Protein product: CASSVVGGGYTF. V gene TRBV9 combines with J gene TRBJ1-2; possible D gene TRBD1, 6 bases. This CDR3 has 12 amino acids. V dropped 0 bases and J dropped 8 bases, with 8 bases sitting between them. Germline CDR1 reads SGDLS; CDR2 reads YYNGEE. The whole variable domain, remainder taken from reference TRBV9 and TRBJ1-2, is DSGVTQTPKHLITATGQRVTLRCSPRSGDLSVYWYQQSLDQGLQFLIQYYNGEERAKGNILERFSAQQFPDLHSELNLSSLELGDSALYFCASSVVGGGYTFGSGTRLTVV.

The chain uses TRBV12-3 or TRBV12-4 and TRBJ2-7, with a tentative D call TRBD1 (6 bases). This CDR3 comprises 15 residues. V lost 5 bases, J lost 1 base, and 15 bases lay in between. The DNA for the CDR3 is TGTGCCAGCAGTCCGACAGGAACCAGGTCCTACGAGCAGTACTTC. The encoded protein is CASSPTGTRSYEQYF.